This T cell receptor (beta chain) emerged from a study of blood T cell repertoires in COVID-19. Across the whole study: Samples of COVID-19 (acute and convalescent) were obtained from the United States, Italy and Spain. Sources were T cells, B-cell-depleted T cells, or PBMCs; the material itself was cDNA or gDNA.

Under the authors' procedure: Amplified reference gene primers provided the basis for estimating nucleated cell counts. Data came from immunoSEQ multiplex PCR; TCRdb stores just in-frame clones and leaves some out. V and J calls and clone size follow that table, whereas D and trimming were derived from the DNA. This repertoire shows about 190,000 clones, around nine tenths found once; its top ten account for less than 3%. The CDR3 runs 12 residues. The V end was cut by 4 bases, the J end by 7 bases, with 10 bases between. This chain connects TRBV12-3 or TRBV12-4 to TRBJ1-1; D is unresolved. This clonotype originated in a man aged 35 to 55 with active or convalescent COVID-19. Sequencing was done on a sample of peripheral blood. The CDR3 sequence is CASSSQGGEAFF. CDR3 DNA sequence: TGTGCCAGCAGTTCCCAAGGAGGTGAAGCTTTCTTT.